Reported below is one T cell receptor beta chain. Source study methods: Amplifying reference gene primers gave estimates of nucleated cell counts. Repertoires were generated with immunoSEQ multiplex PCR, while TCRdb's copy carries only in-frame clones and drops some. V and J calls and clone size come straight from that table; D and trimming were deduced from the DNA. The sample includes around 67,000 clones, roughly nine tenths seen only once; the top ten take roughly a fifth. This specimen comes from a study of blood T cell repertoires in COVID-19. Study-wide background: The study drew acute and convalescent COVID-19 samples from the United States, Italy and Spain. Nucleic acid was either cDNA or gDNA, and it came from T cells, B-cell-depleted T cells, or PBMCs.

This CDR3 has 16 amino acids. CDR1 MNHEY and CDR2 SMNVEV come from the germline V gene (reference sequence). The V end lost 5 bases, the J end lost 0 bases, and 14 bases lay between the germline ends. Sequencing used peripheral blood. This clonotype was sampled from a woman of 80 years or more with acute or convalescent COVID-19. The chain uses TRBV27 and TRBJ2-1; D unresolved. CDR3 nucleotides: TGTGCCAGCAGTGCCAGGCCCTCCTACTCCTACAATGAGCAGTTCTTC. This sequence encodes CASSARPSYSYNEQFF.